This T cell receptor beta chain originates from a study of cytomegalovirus exposure and HLA in healthy donors. General study points: Most TCR sequences were rare, but some public TCRs occurred in many donors. Investigators reported 164 TCR beta chains as tied to cytomegalovirus. A later analysis reportedly identified an Asian-associated ancestry cluster as carrying fewer N-insertions than the approximately 620-donor mean.

It was with 60 Vbeta and 13 Jbeta primers that the PCR ran. Repertoires were generated with immunoSEQ multiplex PCR, while TCRdb's copy carries only in-frame clones and drops some. The repertoire has about 140,000 clones, 80% of them found once; the top ten carry approximately 4.3%. Looked up from germline, CDR1 is LGHNA and CDR2 is YNFKEQ. CDR3 length: 15 residues. V lost 3 bases, J lost 3 bases, and 5 bases stayed unmatched. Points on this clone: The target antigen is unknown.

The chain has TRBV4-2 and TRBJ2-7; TRBD2 matches at 10 bases. Material for sequencing was PBMCs. This TCR was recovered from a man aged 30 to 39 in good health. CDR3 amino acids: CASSHTSGKNYEQYF. The CDR3 DNA is TGTGCCAGCAGCCACACTAGCGGGAAAAACTACGAGCAGTACTTC.